These T cell receptor beta chains were read from a single sample in a study of cytomegalovirus exposure and HLA in healthy donors. Repertoires were generated with immunoSEQ multiplex PCR, while TCRdb's copy carries only in-frame clones and drops some. This sample has approximately 110,000 clones, with more than 9.5% found just once. The sequenced material came from PBMCs. All receptors come from a man aged 35 to 55 in good health and CMV-seropositive. Each CDR3 is given with its conserved first and last residue. A D gene is named only where the DNA matches it firmly. Not all rows give a size; the values are once, few, many and, for expanded clones, a class.

>TRBD1|13|TRBV29-1|-|TRBJ1-2
CSAHDRGNYGYTF
TGCAGCGCCCACGACAGGGGGAACTATGGCTACACCTTC
>TRBD1|16|TRBV19|few|TRBJ2-7
CASSIAGTGRATKQYF
TGTGCCAGTAGTATAGCTGGGACAGGGCGGGCGACGAAGCAGTACTTC
>TRBD1|18|TRBV7-2|few|TRBJ1-2
CASSQRGQGVGSVYGYTF
TGTGCCAGCAGCCAACGGGGACAGGGGGTAGGATCAGTCTATGGCTACACCTTC
>-|16|TRBV4-2|-|TRBJ2-5
CASSQAAGAGQETQYF
TGTGCCAGCAGCCAAGCGGCCGGGGCGGGACAAGAGACCCAGTACTTC
>TRBD1|15|TRBV6-5|-|TRBJ1-3
CASSGTGPSGNTIYF
TGTGCCAGCAGTGGGACAGGCCCTTCTGGAAACACCATATATTTT
>-|14|TRBV7-6|-|TRBJ2-5
CASSLGQYQETQYF
TGTGCCAGCAGCTTAGGGCAGTACCAAGAGACCCAGTACTTC
>-|15|TRBV6-1|few|TRBJ2-7
CASRGGSASFYEQYF
TGTGCCAGCAGAGGAGGCTCCGCCTCCTTCTACGAGCAGTACTTC
>TRBD2|16|TRBV7-9|few|TRBJ2-1
CASSLGEAGRYNEQFF
TGTGCCAGCAGCTTAGGAGAAGCGGGAAGATACAATGAGCAGTTCTTC
>-|14|TRBV27|-|TRBJ2-7
CASSLSTTPYEQYF
TGTGCCAGCAGTTTATCGACTACCCCCTACGAGCAGTACTTC
>TRBD2|17|TRBV7-8|few|TRBJ2-6
CASSTGTSFSGANVLTF
TGTGCCAGCAGCACCGGGACTAGCTTTTCTGGGGCCAACGTCCTGACTTTC
>-|16|TRBV5-1|few|TRBJ2-2
CASSLTSIPNTGELFF
TGCGCCAGCAGCTTGACTAGCATACCGAACACCGGGGAGCTGTTTTTT
>TRBD1|15|TRBV30|-|TRBJ2-7
CAGTPDRGPSYEQYF
TGTGCCGGCACTCCTGACAGGGGCCCTTCCTACGAGCAGTACTTC
>-|14|TRBV4-3|-|TRBJ1-2
CASSQDEGSRGYTF
TGCGCCAGCAGCCAAGATGAGGGAAGCCGTGGCTACACCTTC
>-|14|TRBV11-2|few|TRBJ2-7
CASSQATSSYEQYF
TGTGCCAGCAGCCAGGCTACCAGCTCCTACGAGCAGTACTTC
>-|14|TRBV7-9|few|TRBJ1-5
CASSSRYSNQPQHF
TGTGCCAGCAGTTCACGGTATAGCAATCAGCCCCAGCATTTT
>-|13|TRBV28|once|TRBJ2-7
CASSFPYRYEQYF
TGTGCCAGCAGTTTCCCCTACAGATACGAGCAGTACTTC
>TRBD1|17|TRBV9|-|TRBJ2-1
CASSVAATGGFYNEQFF
TGTGCCAGCAGCGTAGCGGCGACAGGGGGCTTCTACAATGAGCAGTTCTTC
>-|14|TRBV9|few|TRBJ2-7
CASSRHDTRYEQYF
TGTGCCAGCAGCCGACACGACACCCGTTACGAGCAGTACTTC
>-|15|TRBV6-6|few|TRBJ1-2
CASRSGQGPYYGYTF
TGTGCCAGCAGATCCGGCCAGGGGCCATACTATGGCTACACCTTC
>TRBD1|16|TRBV4-3|few|TRBJ2-2
CASSPGDRANTGELFF
TGCGCCAGCAGCCCGGGGGACAGGGCGAACACCGGGGAGCTGTTTTTT
>-|13|TRBV5-6|many|TRBJ1-1
CASSLFPNTEAFF
TGTGCCAGCAGCTTGTTTCCTAACACTGAAGCTTTCTTT
>-|14|TRBV5-5|-|TRBJ2-3
CASSLGIDQGTQYF
TGTGCCAGCAGCTTGGGCATCGATCAGGGTACGCAGTATTTT
>TRBD1|13|TRBV19|few|TRBJ1-4
CASRLTGVEKLFF
TGTGCCAGTAGGTTGACAGGGGTTGAAAAACTGTTTTTT
>-|12|TRBV5-4|few|TRBJ2-7
CASSVGGYEQYF
TGTGCCAGCAGCGTAGGCGGGTACGAGCAGTACTTC
>-|13|TRBV13|-|TRBJ2-1
CASTTGGGNEQFF
TGTGCCAGCACTACTGGTGGGGGGAATGAGCAGTTCTTC